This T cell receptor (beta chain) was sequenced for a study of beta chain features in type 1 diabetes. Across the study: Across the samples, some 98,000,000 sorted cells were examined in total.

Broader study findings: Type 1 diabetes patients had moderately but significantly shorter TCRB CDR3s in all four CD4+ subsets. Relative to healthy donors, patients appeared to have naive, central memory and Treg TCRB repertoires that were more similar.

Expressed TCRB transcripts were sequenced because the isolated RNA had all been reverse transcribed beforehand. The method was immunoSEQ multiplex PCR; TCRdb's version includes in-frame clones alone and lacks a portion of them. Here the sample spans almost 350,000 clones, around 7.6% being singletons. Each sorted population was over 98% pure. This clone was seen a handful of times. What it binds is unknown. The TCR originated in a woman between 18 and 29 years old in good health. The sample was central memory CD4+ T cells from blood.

As DNA, the CDR3 is TGTGCCATCAGTGCACAGCGGGAGGGCCCTTCCTACGAGCAGTACTTC. Translated, it gives CAISAQREGPSYEQYF. This chain joins TRBV10-3 and TRBJ2-7, with 10 positions matching TRBD2. The germline gives CDR1 ENHRY, CDR2 SYGVKD. The CDR3 is made up of 16 amino acids. Trimming took 4 bases from V and 1 from J; bases not matched to a gene: 7.